Described below is a single T cell receptor (beta chain) sequence and its context. Its cognate antigen is unknown. Treatment denoted: roughly 10-day PBMC culture with coronavirus spike peptide pools or control peptides (ViraFEST assay). TCR sequencing followed the expansion of antigen-specific T cells with peptide pools in ViraFEST. The CDR3 is 12 amino acids. V lost 6 bases to trimming and J lost 4 bases, with 9 bases between them. The germline V gene has CDR1 MNHEY and CDR2 SVGEGT. This sample was included in a study of vaccination and CD4 T cells after COVID-19. At the level of the study: The convalescent group had six males, four females, seven Caucasians, two Asians, one multiracial. Participants got two doses of BNT162b2 or mRNA-1273 vaccine.

The Oncomine TCR Beta short-read assay was what sequenced the DNA obtained from cultured CD4+ T cells. TCRdb re-called the PCR reads through MiXCR, storing one row per CDR3 protein. The sample lists about 11,000 distinct CDR3 sequences; 70% were seen once. The chain uses TRBV6-2 or TRBV6-3 and TRBJ1-1; D not resolved. The sequence was obtained from a human donor who had recovered from COVID-19. The specimen was CD4+ T cells from blood, cultured in vitro. The CDR3 DNA is TGTGCCAGCAGGTCCCTAGGCACTGAAGCTTTCTTT. Protein product: CASRSLGTEAFF.